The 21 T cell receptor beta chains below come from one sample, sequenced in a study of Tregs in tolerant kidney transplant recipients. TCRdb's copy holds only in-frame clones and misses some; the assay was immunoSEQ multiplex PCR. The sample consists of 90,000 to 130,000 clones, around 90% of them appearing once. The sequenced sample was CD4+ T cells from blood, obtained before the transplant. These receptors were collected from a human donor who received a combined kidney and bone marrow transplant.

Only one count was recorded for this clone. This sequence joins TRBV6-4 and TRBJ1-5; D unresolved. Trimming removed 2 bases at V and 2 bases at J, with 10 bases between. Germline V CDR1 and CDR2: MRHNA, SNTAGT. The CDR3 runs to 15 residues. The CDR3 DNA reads TGTGCCAGCAGTGACGGGAGGGATGGCAATCAGCCCCAGCATTTT. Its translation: CASSDGRDGNQPQHF.

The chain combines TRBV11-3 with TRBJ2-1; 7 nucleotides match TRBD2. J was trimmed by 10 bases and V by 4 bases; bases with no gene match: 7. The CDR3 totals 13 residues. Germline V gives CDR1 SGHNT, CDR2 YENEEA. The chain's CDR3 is CASSSWTRSEQFF. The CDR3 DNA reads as TGTGCCAGCAGCTCCTGGACTAGATCAGAGCAGTTCTTC.

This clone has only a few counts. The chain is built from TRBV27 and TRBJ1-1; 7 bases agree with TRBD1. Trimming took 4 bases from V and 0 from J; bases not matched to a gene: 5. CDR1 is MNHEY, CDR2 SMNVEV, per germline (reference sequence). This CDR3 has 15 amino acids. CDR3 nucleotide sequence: TGTGCCAGCAGTTCGGGACAGATCATGAACACTGAAGCTTTCTTT. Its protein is CASSSGQIMNTEAFF.

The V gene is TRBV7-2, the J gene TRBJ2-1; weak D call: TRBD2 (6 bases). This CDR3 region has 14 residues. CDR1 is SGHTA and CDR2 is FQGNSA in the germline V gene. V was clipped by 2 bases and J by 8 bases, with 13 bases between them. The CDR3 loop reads CASSLLGGGDEQFF. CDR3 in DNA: TGTGCCAGCAGCTTATTGGGGGGTGGGGATGAGCAGTTCTTC.

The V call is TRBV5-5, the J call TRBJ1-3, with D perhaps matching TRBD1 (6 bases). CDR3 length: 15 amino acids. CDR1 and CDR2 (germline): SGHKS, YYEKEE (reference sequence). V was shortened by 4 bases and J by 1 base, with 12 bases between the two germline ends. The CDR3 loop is CASSRETGSGNTIYF. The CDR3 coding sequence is TGTGCCAGCAGCCGAGAAACAGGGTCTGGAAACACCATATATTTT.

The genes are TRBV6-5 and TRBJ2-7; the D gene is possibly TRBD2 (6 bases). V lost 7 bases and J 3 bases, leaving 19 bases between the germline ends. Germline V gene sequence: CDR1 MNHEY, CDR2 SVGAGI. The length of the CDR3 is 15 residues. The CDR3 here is CASTPTGTGVYEQYF. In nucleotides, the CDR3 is TGTGCCAGCACCCCCACTGGGACTGGGGTCTACGAGCAGTACTTC.

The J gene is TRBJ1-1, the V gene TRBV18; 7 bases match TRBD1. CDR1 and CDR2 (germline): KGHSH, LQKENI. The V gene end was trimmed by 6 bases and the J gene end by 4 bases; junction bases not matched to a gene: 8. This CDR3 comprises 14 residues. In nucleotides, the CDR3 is TGTGCCAGCTCGGCAGGGGGAGTGAGCACTGAAGCTTTCTTT. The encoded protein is CASSAGGVSTEAFF.

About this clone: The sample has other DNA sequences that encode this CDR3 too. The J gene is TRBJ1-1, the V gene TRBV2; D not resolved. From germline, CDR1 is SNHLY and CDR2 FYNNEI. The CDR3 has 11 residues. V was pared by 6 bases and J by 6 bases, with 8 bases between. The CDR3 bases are TGTGCCAGCAGGGGAGGCGCTGAAGCTTTCTTT. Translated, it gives CASRGGAEAFF.

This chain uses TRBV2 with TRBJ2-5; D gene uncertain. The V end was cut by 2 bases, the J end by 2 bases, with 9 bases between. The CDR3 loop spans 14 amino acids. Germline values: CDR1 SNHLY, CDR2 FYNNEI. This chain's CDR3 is CASSEWAAQETQYF. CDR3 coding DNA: TGTGCCAGCAGTGAATGGGCAGCTCAAGAGACCCAGTACTTC.

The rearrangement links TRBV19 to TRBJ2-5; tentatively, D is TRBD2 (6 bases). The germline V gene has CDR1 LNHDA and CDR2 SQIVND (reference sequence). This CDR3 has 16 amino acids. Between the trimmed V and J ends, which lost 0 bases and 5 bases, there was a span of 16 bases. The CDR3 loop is CASSIDPGTPGETQYF. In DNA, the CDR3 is TGTGCCAGTAGTATAGACCCCGGGACTCCAGGGGAGACCCAGTACTTC.

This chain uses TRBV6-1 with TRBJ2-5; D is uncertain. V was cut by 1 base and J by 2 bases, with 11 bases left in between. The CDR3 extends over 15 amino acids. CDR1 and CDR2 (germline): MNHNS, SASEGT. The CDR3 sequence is CASSEGSPKQETQYF. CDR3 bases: TGTGCCAGCAGTGAAGGTAGTCCGAAACAAGAGACCCAGTACTTC.

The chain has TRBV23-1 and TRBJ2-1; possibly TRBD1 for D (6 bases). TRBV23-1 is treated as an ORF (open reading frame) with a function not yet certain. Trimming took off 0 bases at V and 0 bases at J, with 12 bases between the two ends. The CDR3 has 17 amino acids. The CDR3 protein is CASSQSLDRYSYNEQFF. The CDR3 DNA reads TGCGCCAGCAGTCAATCGTTGGACAGATACTCCTACAATGAGCAGTTCTTC.

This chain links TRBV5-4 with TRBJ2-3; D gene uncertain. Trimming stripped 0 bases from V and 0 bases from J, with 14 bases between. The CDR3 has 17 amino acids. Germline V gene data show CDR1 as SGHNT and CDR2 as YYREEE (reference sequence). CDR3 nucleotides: TGTGCCAGCAGCTTGGATTCGGTGACGGGTAGCACAGATACGCAGTATTTT. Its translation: CASSLDSVTGSTDTQYF.

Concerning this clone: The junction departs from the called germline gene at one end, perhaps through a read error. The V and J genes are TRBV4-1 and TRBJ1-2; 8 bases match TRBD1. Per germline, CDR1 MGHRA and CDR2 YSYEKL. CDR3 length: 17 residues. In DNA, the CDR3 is TGCGCCAGCAGCGAAGATACGGACAGGGCTTTTAACTATGGCTACACCTTC. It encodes CASSEDTDRAFNYGYTF.

This CDR3 reads CASSSDRALSYEQYF. The CDR3, as DNA: TGTGCCAGCAGCTCCGACAGGGCCCTTTCCTACGAGCAGTACTTC. The gene calls are TRBV7-9 and TRBJ2-7; TRBD1 matches at 7 bases. Looked up from germline, CDR1 is SEHNR and CDR2 is FQNEAQ (reference sequence). The junction had 7 bases not matched to a gene; V was cut back by 4 bases and J by 1 base. CDR3 length equals 15 residues.

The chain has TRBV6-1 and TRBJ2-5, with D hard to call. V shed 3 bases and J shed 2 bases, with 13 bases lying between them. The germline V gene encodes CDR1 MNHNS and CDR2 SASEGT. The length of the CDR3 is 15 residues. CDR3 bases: TGTGCCAGCAGTGATGCGGTGGCATATCAAGAGACCCAGTACTTC. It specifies CASSDAVAYQETQYF.

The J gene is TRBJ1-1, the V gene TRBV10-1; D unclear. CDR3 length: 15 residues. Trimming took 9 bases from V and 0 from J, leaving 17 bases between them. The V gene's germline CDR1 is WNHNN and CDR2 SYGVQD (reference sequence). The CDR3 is CASKRQQILNTEAFF. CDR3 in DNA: TGCGCCAGTAAAAGACAACAGATTCTGAACACTGAAGCTTTCTTT.

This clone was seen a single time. For the CDR3, the DNA is TGTGCCAGCAGCTTAGATCCGGGAGAAGCTTTCTTT. Translating gives CASSLDPGEAFF. The V gene is TRBV11-3, the J gene TRBJ1-1; D is unresolved. Germline V CDR1 and CDR2: SGHNT, YENEEA. The CDR3 totals 12 residues. Trimming removed 0 bases at V and 8 bases at J, with 7 bases between. The full variable domain, with the rest looked up from reference TRBV11-3 and TRBJ1-1, is EAGVVQSPRYKIIEKKQPVAFWCNPISGHNTLYWYLQNLGQGPELLIRYENEEAVDDSQLPKDRFSAERLKGVDSTLKIQPAELGDSAVYLCASSLDPGEAFFGQGTRLTVV.

Here the CDR3 reads CASSVVGGTGELFF. The CDR3 nucleotides are TGTGCCAGCAGCGTAGTTGGGGGGACCGGGGAGCTGTTTTTT. This chain joins TRBV9 and TRBJ2-2; TRBD2 is a possible D gene (6 bases). V lost 0 bases and J lost 5, with 8 bases in between. The CDR3 loop spans 14 amino acids. CDR1 and CDR2 (germline): SGDLS, YYNGEE.

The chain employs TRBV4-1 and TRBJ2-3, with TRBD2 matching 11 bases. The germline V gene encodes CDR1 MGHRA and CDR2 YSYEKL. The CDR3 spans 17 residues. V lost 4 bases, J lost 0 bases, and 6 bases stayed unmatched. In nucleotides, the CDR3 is TGCGCCAGCAGCCTTTCCCTAGCGGGGGGTAGCACAGATACGCAGTATTTT. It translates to CASSLSLAGGSTDTQYF.

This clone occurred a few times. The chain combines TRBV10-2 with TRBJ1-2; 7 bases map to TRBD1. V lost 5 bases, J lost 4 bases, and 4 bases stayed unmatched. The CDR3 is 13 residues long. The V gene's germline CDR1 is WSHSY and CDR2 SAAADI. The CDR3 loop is CASSPQGIYGYTF. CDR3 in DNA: TGCGCCAGCAGTCCACAGGGGATCTATGGCTACACCTTC.